This entry describes one T cell receptor beta chain. The antigen is undetermined. Looked up from germline, CDR1 is MNHNY and CDR2 is SVGAGI (reference sequence). This CDR3 is 11 amino acids long. V lost 5 bases, J lost 10 bases, and 9 bases lay in between. This sample was taken from a study of vaccination effects on CD4 cells after COVID-19. Findings and limits, study-wide: Within healthy vaccinees, only 1 of 255 vaccine-induced clones displayed cross-reactivity with common cold coronaviruses. Whether induced by infection or by vaccine, clones showed marked clonal contraction late after vaccination. Small numbers of convalescent patients limited the study. It also lacked early post-infection timepoints.

The table came from immunoSEQ multiplex PCR; TCRdb's copy has only in-frame clones and leaves some out. This sample has 20,000 to 25,000 clones, with around 76% found just once. Prior to sequencing, the ViraFEST assay stimulated PBMC with viral peptide pools, which expanded the antigen-specific CD4+ T cells. It was after more than 8 days of culture that CD4+ T cells were isolated. Each vaccine recipient was nucleocapsid antibody negative and had no prior SARS-CoV-2 infection. Cells had half their medium changed to IL-2 medium on days 3 and 7. The V call is TRBV6-6, the J call TRBJ2-1; D perhaps matches TRBD1 (5 bases). The receptor was derived from a human donor who received a COVID-19 vaccine. The source was CD4+ T cells from PBMCs cultured with HCoV-NL63 spike peptides, collected before COVID-19 vaccination. CDR3 nucleotide sequence: TGTGCCAGCAGTCCCCGACAGGAGCAGTTCTTC. This gives the protein CASSPRQEQFF.